One sample yielded the 6 T cell receptor beta chains listed below, sequenced in a study of human T cells and chemical hapten exposure. MiXCR was run by TCRdb on the RACE reads, yielding one entry per CDR3 protein. The repertoire holds approximately 82,000 distinct CDR3 sequences, with roughly a tenth as singletons. Time point: patch test 1, 2 weeks after DPC sensitization. Treatment defined: therapeutic diphenylcyclopropenone sensitization with weekly scalp DPC. Sample: whole blood, taken in connection with sensitization to the hapten diphenylcyclopropenone (DPC). The origin of the receptors is a man aged 40-49 years with alopecia areata. Some clones in this sample may be carry-over from other donors' samples.

The chain links TRBV28 to TRBJ2-7, with D possibly called TRBD1 or TRBD2 (5 bases each). Trimming took off 3 bases at V and 2 bases at J, with 14 bases between the two ends. Germline CDR1 is MDHEN and CDR2 is SYDVKM. The CDR3 covers 15 residues. The CDR3 here is CASSFRDRSPYEQYF. The CDR3 nucleotides read TGTGCCAGCAGTTTCCGGGACCGGTCCCCCTACGAGCAGTACTTC. Looking up the rest from reference TRBV28 and TRBJ2-7 gives the full variable domain: DVKVTQSSRYLVKRTGEKVFLECVQDMDHENMFWYRQDPGLGLRLIYFSYDVKMKEKGDIPEGYSVSREKKERFSLILESASTNQTSMYLCASSFRDRSPYEQYFGPGTRLTVT.

This clonotype has ten or more counts. J is TRBJ2-7 and V is TRBV6-5, with 8 bases matching TRBD2. Germline V lookup: CDR1 MNHEY, CDR2 SVGAGI. The ends lost 1 base at V and 7 bases at J; junction bases unmatched: 15. CDR3 length: 17 amino acids. Here the CDR3 DNA reads TGTGCCAGCAGTTACTGGCGGGGGGTATCCCCACAGCGGGAGCAGTACTTC. This translates into CASSYWRGVSPQREQYF.

This clonotype was seen repeatedly, ten times or more. The rearrangement uses TRBV18 and TRBJ1-4; D remains ambiguous. The CDR3 has 15 amino acids. Germline CDR1 is KGHSH and CDR2 is LQKENI. V was cut by 3 bases and J by 7 bases, with 15 bases left in between. In DNA form, the CDR3 reads TGTGCCAGCTCACCTTCAGTGTCGGGTATTGAAAAACTGTTTTTT. It specifies CASSPSVSGIEKLFF. The variable domain in full, completed from reference TRBV18 and TRBJ1-4, reads NAGVMQNPRHLVRRRGQEARLRCSPMKGHSHVYWYRQLPEEGLKFMVYLQKENIIDESGMPKERFSAEFPKEGPSILRIQQVVRGDSAAYFCASSPSVSGIEKLFFGSGTQLSVL.

This clonotype occurred many times. This rearrangement joins TRBV12-3 or TRBV12-4 to TRBJ2-5, with D unclear. The CDR3 runs to 11 residues. V lost 7 bases, J lost 4 bases, and 7 bases lay in between. The CDR3 DNA sequence: TGTGCCAGCACACGTTCAGAGACCCAGTACTTC. It encodes CASTRSETQYF.

This clonotype came up many times. The V and J genes are TRBV11-2 and TRBJ2-3; 8 bases match TRBD2. V dropped 0 bases and J dropped 2; count of bases not matched to a gene: 4. CDR3 length equals 16 residues. Germline CDR1 and CDR2: SGHAT and FQNNGV. Here the CDR3 reads CASSLEGLAYTDTQYF. CDR3 DNA: TGTGCCAGCAGCTTAGAAGGACTAGCTTACACAGATACGCAGTATTTT. The complete variable domain, with remaining parts taken from reference TRBV11-2 and TRBJ2-3, reads EAGVAQSPRYKIIEKRQSVAFWCNPISGHATLYWYQQILGQGPKLLIQFQNNGVVDDSQLPKDRFSAERLKGVDSTLKIQPAKLEDSAVYLCASSLEGLAYTDTQYFGPGTRLTVL.

This clonotype has ten or more counts. The chain has TRBV2 and TRBJ2-3; 9 nucleotides align to TRBD1. The germline V gene has CDR1 SNHLY and CDR2 FYNNEI. The CDR3 consists of 15 residues. After removal of 4 bases from V and 2 bases from J, the junction contained 4 bases not matched to a gene. In nucleotides, the CDR3 is TGTGCCAGCAGTGGGACAGGGGACCACACAGATACGCAGTATTTT. It codes for CASSGTGDHTDTQYF.